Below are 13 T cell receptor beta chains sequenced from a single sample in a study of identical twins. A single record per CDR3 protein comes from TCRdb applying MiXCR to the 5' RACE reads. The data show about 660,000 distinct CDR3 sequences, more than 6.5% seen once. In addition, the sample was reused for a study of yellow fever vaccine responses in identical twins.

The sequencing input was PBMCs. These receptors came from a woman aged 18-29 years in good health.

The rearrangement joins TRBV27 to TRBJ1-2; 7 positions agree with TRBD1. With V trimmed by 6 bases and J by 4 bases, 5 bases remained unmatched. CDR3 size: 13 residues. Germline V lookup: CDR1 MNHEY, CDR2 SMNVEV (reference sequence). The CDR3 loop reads CASRQTGSYGYTF. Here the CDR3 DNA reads TGTGCCAGCAGGCAGACAGGGAGCTATGGCTACACCTTC.

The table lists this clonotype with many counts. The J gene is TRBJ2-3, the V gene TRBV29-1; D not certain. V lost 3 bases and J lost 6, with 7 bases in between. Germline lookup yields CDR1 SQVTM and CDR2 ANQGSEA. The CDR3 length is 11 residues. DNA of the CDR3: TGCAGCGTTGAGAGTGGGGATACGCAGTATTTT. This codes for CSVESGDTQYF.

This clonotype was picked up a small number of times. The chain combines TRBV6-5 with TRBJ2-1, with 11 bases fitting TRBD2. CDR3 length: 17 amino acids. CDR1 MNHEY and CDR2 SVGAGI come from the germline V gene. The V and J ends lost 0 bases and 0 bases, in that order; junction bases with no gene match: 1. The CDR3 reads CASSYSSGGVSYNEQFF. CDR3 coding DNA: TGTGCCAGCAGTTACTCTAGCGGGGGGGTCTCCTACAATGAGCAGTTCTTC.

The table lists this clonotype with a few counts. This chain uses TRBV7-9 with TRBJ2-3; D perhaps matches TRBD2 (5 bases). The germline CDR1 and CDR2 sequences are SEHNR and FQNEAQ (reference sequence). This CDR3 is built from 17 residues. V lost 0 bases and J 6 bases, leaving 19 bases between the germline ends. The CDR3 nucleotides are TGTGCCAGCAGCTTAGCGTTCGGGGAAAAAGCGAGGGATACGCAGTATTTT. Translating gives CASSLAFGEKARDTQYF.

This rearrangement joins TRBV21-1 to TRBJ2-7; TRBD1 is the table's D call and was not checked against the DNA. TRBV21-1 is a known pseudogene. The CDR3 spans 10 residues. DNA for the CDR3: TGTGCCAGCAGCTACAGCTCCCGGAACTTC. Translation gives CASSYSSRNF.

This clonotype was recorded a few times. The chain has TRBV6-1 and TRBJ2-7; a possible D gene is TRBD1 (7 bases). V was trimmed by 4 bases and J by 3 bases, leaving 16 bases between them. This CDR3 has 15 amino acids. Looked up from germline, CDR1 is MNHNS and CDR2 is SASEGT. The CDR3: CASSGQGRGDYEQYF. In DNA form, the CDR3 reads TGTGCCAGCAGTGGACAGGGAAGGGGGGACTACGAGCAGTACTTC.

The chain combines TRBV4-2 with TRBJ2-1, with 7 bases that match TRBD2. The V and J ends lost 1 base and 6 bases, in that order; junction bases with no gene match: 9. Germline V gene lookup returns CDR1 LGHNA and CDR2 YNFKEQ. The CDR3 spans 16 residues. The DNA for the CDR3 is TGTGCCAGCAGCCAAGCCTTGGCGGGAGTAGTCAATGAGCAGTTCTTC. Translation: CASSQALAGVVNEQFF.

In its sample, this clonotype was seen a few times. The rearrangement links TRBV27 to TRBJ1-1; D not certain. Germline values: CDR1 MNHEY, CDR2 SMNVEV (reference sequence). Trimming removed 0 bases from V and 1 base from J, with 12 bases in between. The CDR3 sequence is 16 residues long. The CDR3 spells CASSLSGLGENTEAFF. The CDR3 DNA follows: TGTGCCAGCAGTTTATCAGGGTTGGGAGAGAACACTGAAGCTTTCTTT.

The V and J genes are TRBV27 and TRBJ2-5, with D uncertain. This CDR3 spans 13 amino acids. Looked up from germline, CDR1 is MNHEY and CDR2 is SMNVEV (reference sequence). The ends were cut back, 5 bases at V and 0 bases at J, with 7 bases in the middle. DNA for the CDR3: TGTGCCAGCAGTCCTAGGTACCAAGAGACCCAGTACTTC. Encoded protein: CASSPRYQETQYF.

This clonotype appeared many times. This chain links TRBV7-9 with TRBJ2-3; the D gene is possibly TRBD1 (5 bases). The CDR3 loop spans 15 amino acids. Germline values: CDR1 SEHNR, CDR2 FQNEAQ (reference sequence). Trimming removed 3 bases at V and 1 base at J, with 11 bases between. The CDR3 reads CASSFIGDGTDTQYF. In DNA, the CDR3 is TGTGCCAGCAGCTTTATAGGGGATGGCACAGATACGCAGTATTTT. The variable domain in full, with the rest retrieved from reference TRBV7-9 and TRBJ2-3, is DTGVSQNPRHKITKRGQNVTFRCDPISEHNRLYWYRQTLGQGPEFLTYFQNEAQLEKSRLLSDRFSAERPKGSFSTLEIQRTEQGDSAMYLCASSFIGDGTDTQYFGPGTRLTVL.

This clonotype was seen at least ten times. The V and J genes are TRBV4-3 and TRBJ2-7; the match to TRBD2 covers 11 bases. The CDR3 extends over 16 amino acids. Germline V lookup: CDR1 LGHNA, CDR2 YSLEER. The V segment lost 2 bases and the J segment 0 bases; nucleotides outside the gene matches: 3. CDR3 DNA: TGCGCCAGCAGCCAAACTAGCGGGGGACTCTCCTACGAGCAGTACTTC. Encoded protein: CASSQTSGGLSYEQYF.

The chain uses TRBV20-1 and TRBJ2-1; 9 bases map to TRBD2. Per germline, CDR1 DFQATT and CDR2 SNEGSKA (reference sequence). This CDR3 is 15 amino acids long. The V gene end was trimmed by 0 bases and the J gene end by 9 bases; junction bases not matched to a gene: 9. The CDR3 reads CSARDRVSGRGEQFF. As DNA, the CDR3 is TGCAGTGCTAGAGATCGAGTTAGCGGGAGAGGTGAGCAGTTCTTC.

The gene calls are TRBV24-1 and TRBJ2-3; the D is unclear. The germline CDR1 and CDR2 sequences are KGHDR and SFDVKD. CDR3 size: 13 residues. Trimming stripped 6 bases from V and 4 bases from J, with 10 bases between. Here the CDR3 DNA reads TGTGCCACCAGTTTCTCTCAAGCAGATACGCAGTATTTT. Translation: CATSFSQADTQYF.